This T cell receptor beta chain appears in the sequencing data of a study of control samples from healthy donors and cancer patients. This clone showed up just a few times. The data were produced by immunoSEQ multiplex PCR, yet TCRdb's version contains in-frame clones alone and is incomplete. This table has roughly 150,000 clones, roughly nine tenths appearing once. Input material: blood. This clonotype was obtained from a man aged 25 to 40 in good health.

The CDR3 sequence: CATQNYPGQGANGYTF. CDR3 DNA: TGTGCCACCCAAAACTACCCGGGACAGGGGGCGAATGGCTACACCTTC. V is TRBV19 and J is TRBJ1-2; TRBD1 agrees at 12 bases. This CDR3 is built from 16 residues. J gave up 6 bases and V 10 bases, and 15 bases lay outside the gene matches. In germline, CDR1 is LNHDA, CDR2 SQIVND (reference sequence). Complete variable domain (other parts from reference TRBV19 and TRBJ1-2): DGGITQSPKYLFRKEGQNVTLSCEQNLNHDAMYWYRQDPGQGLRLIYYSQIVNDFQKGDIAEGYSVSREKKESFPLTVTSAQKNPTAFYLCATQNYPGQGANGYTFGSGTRLTVV.